This T cell receptor (beta chain) was identified in a study of cytomegalovirus exposure and HLA in healthy donors. Study overall: Drawn from HLA-typed donors, tens of millions of unique TCRs were held in an early data release.

Comment on this clone: Its antigen is as yet unknown.

Both 60 Vbeta primers and 13 Jbeta primers went into the PCR. Original analysis: Some 9.9 million shared chains were among around 80 million unique TCR beta chains counted in a later analysis. Generated by immunoSEQ multiplex PCR, the TCRdb table keeps only in-frame clones and is missing some. The D gene and trimming were derived from the DNA, and the V and J assignments and clone size from that table. This table holds 200,000 to 250,000 clones, 70% to 90% found once. V lost 5 bases to trimming and J lost 2 bases; unmatched junction nucleotides: 4. The germline gives CDR1 KGHSH, CDR2 LQKENI. The CDR3 contains 14 residues. Study observations and caveats: Generally TCR sequences proved uncommon, though certain public TCRs appeared in numerous donors. In vitro confirmation showed three CMV-associated chains to be CMV antigen specific.

This receptor was obtained from a girl aged 2 to 10 in good health and CMV-seronegative. The specimen was PBMCs. The chain is built from TRBV18 and TRBJ2-7, with 9 nucleotides matching TRBD1. For the CDR3, the DNA is TGTGCCAGCTCATCGGACAGGGGTACCTACGAGCAGTACTTC. Its translation: CASSSDRGTYEQYF.